These 23 T cell receptor beta chains share one sample of origin, sequenced in a study of shared clonotypes between healthy human individuals. Libraries were prepared by immunoSEQ multiplex PCR; TCRdb keeps only in-frame clonotypes and omits some of them. The sample records a few million clones, around nine tenths being singletons. Input material: naive CD4+ T cells sorted from blood. Subset reported: CD45RA+ positively selected. Every receptor here comes from a man younger than 35 in good health.

This clone was found a few times. The same CDR3 is also encoded by other DNA sequences in this sample. The chain is built from TRBV4-1 and TRBJ2-2; D perhaps matches TRBD2 (5 bases). Germline CDR1 is MGHRA and CDR2 is YSYEKL. Trimming took 1 base from V and 3 from J, leaving 6 bases between them. CDR3 size: 14 residues. Here the CDR3 DNA reads TGCGCCAGCAGCCAAGCGGGATACACCGGGGAGCTGTTTTTT. Amino acids: CASSQAGYTGELFF.

The chain couples TRBV7-9 to TRBJ2-3, with D perhaps given as TRBD1 or TRBD2 (7 bases each). The germline V and J ends were trimmed by 5 bases and 2 bases, with 17 bases remaining between them. CDR1 and CDR2 (germline): SEHNR, FQNEAQ (reference sequence). The CDR3 length is 16 residues. The CDR3: CASSAKTGRVTDTQYF. CDR3 coding DNA: TGTGCCAGCAGCGCCAAGACAGGGAGGGTCACAGATACGCAGTATTTT.

The chain carries TRBV6-1 and TRBJ2-7, with TRBD1 identical over 7 bases. CDR1 is MNHNS and CDR2 is SASEGT in the germline V gene. The J segment lost 1 base and the V segment lost 7 bases, leaving 10 bases of the junction unmatched. The CDR3 is 15 residues long. CDR3 sequence reads: CASKYNRGPSYEQYF. Here the CDR3 DNA reads TGTGCCAGCAAGTACAACAGGGGACCGTCCTACGAGCAGTACTTC.

The rearrangement uses TRBV2 and TRBJ1-5, with 7 positions matching TRBD1. CDR3 size: 14 residues. Germline CDR1 and CDR2: SNHLY and FYNNEI. V lost 7 bases and J lost 1; bases outside the gene matches: 4. As DNA, the CDR3 is TGTGCCAGCACCCCGACAGGGAGCAATCAGCCCCAGCATTTT. Its protein is CASTPTGSNQPQHF.

This clone was seen once. The V gene is TRBV11-1, the J gene TRBJ2-7, with TRBD1 as a possible D gene (6 bases). Germline CDR1 is SGHAT and CDR2 is FQDESV (reference sequence). V shed 5 bases and J shed 0 bases, with 11 bases lying between them. The CDR3 totals 14 residues. The CDR3 nucleotides are TGTGCCAGCAGCCGGGACACTGACTCCTACGAGCAGTACTTC. Protein: CASSRDTDSYEQYF.

The chain combines TRBV5-1 with TRBJ2-3; D remains ambiguous. The CDR3 is 16 residues long. From germline, CDR1 is SGHRS and CDR2 YFSETQ. Trimming removed 1 base at V and 1 base at J, with 13 bases between. This chain's CDR3 is CASSLLPNKGTDTQYF. As DNA, the CDR3 is TGCGCCAGCAGCTTGTTACCCAACAAAGGCACAGATACGCAGTATTTT.

Of note for this clone: Other DNA sequences from this sample encode an identical CDR3 as well. This chain joins TRBV11-2 and TRBJ1-2; D not certain. V lost 3 bases, J lost 1 base, and 9 bases lay in between. CDR3 length: 14 residues. Germline assignment: CDR1 SGHAT and CDR2 FQNNGV. The CDR3 loop reads CASSFLDGNYGYTF. The CDR3 DNA is TGTGCCAGCAGCTTCCTCGACGGTAACTATGGCTACACCTTC.

The J gene is TRBJ1-1, the V gene TRBV18; the D gene is possibly TRBD1 (6 bases). V was cut by 2 bases and J by 4 bases, with 8 bases left in between. Germline CDR1 reads KGHSH; CDR2 reads LQKENI. CDR3 size: 13 residues. The CDR3 here is CASSPTGFTEAFF. The CDR3, as DNA: TGTGCCAGCTCACCAACAGGGTTCACTGAAGCTTTCTTT.

This sequence joins TRBV9 and TRBJ2-1, with TRBD1 matching 9 bases. J was trimmed by 7 bases and V by 0 bases; bases with no gene match: 5. The CDR3 spans 15 residues. Germline assignment: CDR1 SGDLS and CDR2 YYNGEE. CDR3 sequence (DNA): TGTGCCAGCAGCGTAGGACAGGGGGTCTGGAATGAGCAGTTCTTC. Amino acid sequence: CASSVGQGVWNEQFF.

The rearrangement links TRBV5-1 to TRBJ2-3; the D gene is possibly TRBD2 (5 bases). V lost 1 base and J 3 bases, leaving 12 bases between the germline ends. The germline gives CDR1 SGHRS, CDR2 YFSETQ. This CDR3 has 15 amino acids. Here the CDR3 DNA reads TGCGCCAGCAGCTTGATTCGGGGAAGTACAGATACGCAGTATTTT. As protein: CASSLIRGSTDTQYF.

The chain couples TRBV10-3 to TRBJ2-1; 7 nucleotides agree with TRBD2. The CDR3 spans 15 residues. Germline V CDR1 and CDR2: ENHRY, SYGVKD. With 0 bases clipped from V and 6 bases from J, the junction kept 5 bases outside the gene matches. The CDR3 region is CAISESGGSANEQFF. The CDR3 coding sequence is TGTGCCATCAGTGAGTCTGGCGGGAGTGCCAATGAGCAGTTCTTC.

The rearrangement uses TRBV18 and TRBJ2-7; D remains unclear. The CDR3 has 11 residues. With 3 bases removed from V and 5 bases from J, the gap between germline ends came to 5 bases. Germline loops: CDR1 KGHSH, CDR2 LQKENI. In DNA form, the CDR3 reads TGTGCCAGCTCACCCCAAGACGAGCAGTACTTC. Translation gives CASSPQDEQYF.

The rearrangement uses TRBV10-2 and TRBJ1-6; TRBD1 matches at 12 bases. Per germline, CDR1 WSHSY and CDR2 SAAADI. There are 17 residues in the CDR3. V shed 3 bases, J shed 5 bases, and the junction held 5 bases outside the gene matches. The CDR3 bases are TGCGCCAGCAGTGAACCGGGACAGGGGGCAAATAATTCACCCCTCCACTTT. It codes for CASSEPGQGANNSPLHF.

This chain connects TRBV25-1 to TRBJ2-7, with D possibly matching TRBD1 (6 bases). The V gene lost 1 base and the J gene lost 0 bases, with 13 bases spanning the gap. The CDR3 has 16 residues. The germline gives CDR1 MGHDK, CDR2 SYGVNS. This chain's CDR3 is CASSEWGRGSSYEQYF. The CDR3 DNA is TGTGCCAGCAGTGAATGGGGAAGGGGGAGCTCCTACGAGCAGTACTTC.

The chain links TRBV6-6 to TRBJ1-3; D not resolved. V gave up 6 bases and J gave up 0 bases, with 6 bases separating them. This CDR3 is 13 amino acids long. Germline V gene data show CDR1 as MNHNY and CDR2 as SVGAGI (reference sequence). CDR3: CASSRNSGNTIYF. The CDR3 DNA sequence: TGTGCCAGCAGCCGAAACTCTGGAAACACCATATATTTT.

This clone was detected only once. The chain combines TRBV11-2 with TRBJ2-5; 9 bases are shared with TRBD1. The CDR3 has 15 amino acids. Germline V lookup: CDR1 SGHAT, CDR2 FQNNGV. J gave up 5 bases and V 8 bases, and 12 bases lay outside the gene matches. CDR3 loop: CASVLDRGRRETQYF. DNA for the CDR3: TGTGCCAGCGTCTTGGACAGGGGAAGAAGGGAGACCCAGTACTTC.

The CDR3 sequence: CASSAGGLPLHF. The CDR3 bases are TGTGCCAGCAGCGCCGGGGGGCTGCCCCTCCACTTT. The gene calls are TRBV6-5 and TRBJ1-6, with D possibly being TRBD1 (6 bases). Germline CDR1 and CDR2: MNHEY and SVGAGI. The ends were cut back, 6 bases at V and 13 bases at J, with 13 bases in the middle. The CDR3 totals 12 residues.

The chain links TRBV7-9 to TRBJ2-3; D not certain. V was cut by 0 bases and J by 0 bases, with 13 bases left in between. The V gene's germline CDR1 is SEHNR and CDR2 FQNEAQ (reference sequence). CDR3 size: 17 residues. CDR3: CASSLARHAASTDTQYF. For the CDR3, the DNA is TGTGCCAGCAGCTTAGCCCGCCATGCCGCTAGCACAGATACGCAGTATTTT.

The chain uses TRBV5-6 and TRBJ2-5; 8 bases match TRBD1. The V gene end was trimmed by 2 bases and the J gene end by 1 base; junction bases not matched to a gene: 4. The CDR3 length is 15 residues. The V gene's germline CDR1 is SGHDT and CDR2 YYEEEE. The DNA for the CDR3 is TGTGCCAGCAGCTTCAGGGGGCTTGGCCAAGAGACCCAGTACTTC. Protein: CASSFRGLGQETQYF.

The rearrangement uses TRBV11-2 and TRBJ1-4; maybe TRBD1 (5 bases). Germline CDR1 is SGHAT and CDR2 is FQNNGV. There are 15 residues in the CDR3. Trimming took 5 bases from V and 5 from J, leaving 15 bases between them. The CDR3 loop is CASSPGAKGNEKLFF. DNA of the CDR3: TGTGCCAGCAGCCCTGGGGCAAAGGGCAATGAAAAACTGTTTTTT.

The chain recombines TRBV6-5 with TRBJ2-2, with D tentatively TRBD2 (6 bases). With 6 bases removed from V and 4 bases from J, the gap between germline ends came to 12 bases. The germline gives CDR1 MNHEY, CDR2 SVGAGI. This CDR3 spans 14 amino acids. For the CDR3, the DNA is TGTGCCAGCAGGAGGCCCGGGGGCACCGGGGAGCTGTTTTTT. Its translation: CASRRPGGTGELFF.

The chain combines TRBV30 with TRBJ1-3, with 9 bases aligning to TRBD1. The CDR3 has 15 amino acids. Trimming cost V 2 bases and J 3 bases; bases outside gene matches: 5. Germline lookup yields CDR1 GTSNPN and CDR2 SVGIG (reference sequence). CDR3 region: CAWSLGTGFGNTIYF. The CDR3 region has the DNA TGTGCCTGGAGTCTAGGGACAGGGTTTGGAAACACCATATATTTT.

The V and J genes are TRBV7-9 and TRBJ2-1, with D perhaps TRBD1 (6 bases). CDR3 length: 16 residues. V lost 2 bases to trimming and J lost 0 bases, with 11 bases between them. Germline values: CDR1 SEHNR, CDR2 FQNEAQ (reference sequence). Here the CDR3 reads CASSLRGSVSYNEQFF. The CDR3 DNA is TGTGCCAGCAGCTTAAGGGGGTCAGTCTCCTACAATGAGCAGTTCTTC.